The 27 T cell receptor beta chains below were found in one sample sequenced in a study of response to subunit inactivated influenza vaccine. TCRdb analysed the RT-PCR reads with MiXCR anew, one entry per CDR3 protein. The sample lists 650,000 to 850,000 distinct CDR3 sequences; roughly 14% were seen once. Sequences were derived from PBMCs from blood, sampled less than 15 days before vaccination. The receptors stem from a man aged 45-60 years who received an inactivated influenza vaccine.

At least ten counts were recorded for this clonotype. V is TRBV12-3 or TRBV12-4 and J is TRBJ2-5; no reliable D call. CDR3 size: 15 residues. The ends were cut back, 6 bases at V and 5 bases at J, with 19 bases in the middle. The chain's CDR3 is CASRSAFRAPETQYF. Here the CDR3 DNA reads TGTGCCAGCAGATCGGCGTTTAGGGCACCTGAGACCCAGTACTTC.

The chain combines TRBV10-3 with TRBJ1-6, with D uncertain. CDR1 and CDR2 (germline): ENHRY, SYGVKD. The CDR3 sequence is 12 residues long. Between the trimmed V and J ends, which lost 10 bases and 9 bases, there was a span of 13 bases. The CDR3 is CATSPNGSPLHF. The CDR3 nucleotides read TGTGCCACCAGCCCAAATGGTTCACCCCTCCACTTT.

In its sample, this clonotype was seen a few times. V is TRBV12-3 or TRBV12-4 and J is TRBJ2-2; weak D call: TRBD1 (5 bases). CDR3 size: 14 residues. Trimming took 7 bases from V and 1 from J, leaving 10 bases between them. As DNA, the CDR3 is TGTGCCAGCAAGAAGGGGCAGAACACCGGGGAGCTGTTTTTT. Translated, it gives CASKKGQNTGELFF.

The chain recombines TRBV27 with TRBJ2-7; TRBD2 might be the D (6 bases). Trimming stripped 6 bases from V and 2 bases from J, with 14 bases between. Looked up from germline, CDR1 is MNHEY and CDR2 is SMNVEV (reference sequence). The CDR3 contains 14 residues. The CDR3 region has the DNA TGTGCCAGCAGCCCTGTGGCGGGACCCTACGAGCAGTACTTC. This gives the protein CASSPVAGPYEQYF.

This clonotype was observed at least ten times. V and J are TRBV5-4 and TRBJ2-1, with a possible D match to TRBD2 (5 bases). V lost 4 bases and J lost 7, with 18 bases in between. The CDR3 is 15 residues long. Germline V gene sequence: CDR1 SGHNT, CDR2 YYREEE (reference sequence). The DNA for the CDR3 is TGTGCCAGCAGCCCTGCGGCGATAGCGTATAATGAGCAGTTCTTC. It is translated as CASSPAAIAYNEQFF.

V gene TRBV12-3 or TRBV12-4 combines with J gene TRBJ2-2, with D possibly TRBD2 on 6 matching bases. V lost 6 bases, J lost 5 bases, and 13 bases lay in between. This CDR3 has 14 residues. The CDR3 DNA sequence: TGTGCCAGCAGCGCTCGGCGGGAAACCGGGGAGCTGTTTTTT. Its protein product is CASSARRETGELFF.

The rearrangement uses TRBV20-1 and TRBJ1-5; a possible D gene is TRBD1 (5 bases). Trimming stripped 3 bases from V and 5 bases from J, with 20 bases between. This CDR3 has 16 amino acids. The germline V gene encodes CDR1 DFQATT and CDR2 SNEGSKA (reference sequence). Here the CDR3 reads CSASVLSGTADQPQHF. The DNA for the CDR3 is TGCAGTGCTAGTGTACTGAGCGGGACGGCAGATCAGCCCCAGCATTTT.

This clonotype was counted only a few times. The chain uses TRBV5-1 and TRBJ2-3, with 7 bases that match TRBD2. There are 16 residues in the CDR3. Per the germline V gene, CDR1 is SGHRS and CDR2 is YFSETQ. Trimming cost V 1 base and J 4 bases; bases outside gene matches: 9. The CDR3 region is CASSLPVAGVADTQYF. The CDR3 DNA is TGCGCCAGCAGCTTGCCGGTGGCGGGAGTGGCAGATACGCAGTATTTT.

This clonotype appeared a few times. The chain combines TRBV4-2 with TRBJ2-5; 8 nucleotides match TRBD1. The V and J ends lost 1 base and 5 bases, in that order; junction bases with no gene match: 3. The V gene's germline CDR1 is LGHNA and CDR2 YNFKEQ. The CDR3 totals 14 residues. The CDR3, as DNA: TGTGCCAGCAGCCAAGTGGGACAGGCGGAGACCCAGTACTTC. Protein: CASSQVGQAETQYF.

The V call is TRBV29-1, the J call TRBJ2-2; D is uncertain. The CDR3 has 13 amino acids. Germline CDR1 is SQVTM and CDR2 is ANQGSEA. V gave up 2 bases and J gave up 0 bases, with 4 bases separating them. CDR3 coding DNA: TGCAGCGTTGAAATGGCGAACACCGGGGAGCTGTTTTTT. Encoded protein: CSVEMANTGELFF.

The chain links TRBV7-2 to TRBJ2-1, with TRBD2 matching 13 bases. Germline V CDR1 and CDR2: SGHTA, FQGNSA. CDR3 length: 16 residues. Germline trimming cut 5 bases from V and 7 bases from J; bases unmatched to any gene: 8. DNA of the CDR3: TGTGCCAGCAGCCCCCGGACTAGCGGGGGACGGAATGAGCAGTTCTTC. This gives the protein CASSPRTSGGRNEQFF.

This sequence joins TRBV12-3 or TRBV12-4 and TRBJ2-1; tentative D call: TRBD2 (5 bases). V lost 5 bases and J lost 0, with 11 bases in between. The CDR3 length is 15 residues. The CDR3 here is CASSDYPSSYNEQFF. The CDR3 bases are TGTGCCAGCAGTGACTACCCCAGCTCCTACAATGAGCAGTTCTTC.

A few counts support this clonotype. The V and J genes are TRBV2 and TRBJ1-5; 7 bases align to TRBD1. Germline V gene data show CDR1 as SNHLY and CDR2 as FYNNEI. This CDR3 spans 14 amino acids. V gave up 8 bases and J gave up 2 bases; unmatched junction bases: 6. The CDR3 sequence: CASGGTVGNQPQHF. CDR3 DNA sequence: TGTGCCAGCGGGGGGACAGTGGGCAATCAGCCCCAGCATTTT.

This chain links TRBV7-2 with TRBJ2-3; D unclear. Germline assignment: CDR1 SGHTA and CDR2 FQGNSA. Trimming stripped 0 bases from V and 1 base from J, with 14 bases between. The CDR3 contains 17 residues. This chain's CDR3 is CASSLAASRWGTDTQYF. Here the CDR3 DNA reads TGTGCCAGCAGCTTAGCGGCCAGTCGGTGGGGCACAGATACGCAGTATTTT.

This clonotype was found many times. This CDR3 reads CASSLGGAFHSGNTIYF. CDR3 sequence (DNA): TGTGCCAGCAGCTTAGGGGGTGCATTTCACTCTGGAAACACCATATATTTT. This chain uses TRBV7-2 with TRBJ1-3; D ambiguous. Trimming stripped 1 base from V and 0 bases from J, with 13 bases between. Germline values: CDR1 SGHTA, CDR2 FQGNSA. The CDR3 extends over 17 amino acids.

This clonotype was seen only a few times. In nucleotides, the CDR3 is TGTGCCAGCAGCTGGGCAGATACGCAGTATTTT. It specifies CASSWADTQYF. The chain employs TRBV6-2 or TRBV6-3 and TRBJ2-3; D remains unclear. Trimming left V 6 bases short and J 4 bases short, with 5 bases between. The CDR3 extends over 11 amino acids. Looked up from germline, CDR1 is MNHEY and CDR2 is SVGEGT.

There are a few counts of this clonotype. The J gene is TRBJ2-2, the V gene TRBV6-1; maybe TRBD1 (6 bases). The CDR3 is made up of 14 amino acids. CDR1 is MNHNS and CDR2 is SASEGT in the germline V gene. V was pared by 7 bases and J by 8 bases, with 17 bases between. CDR3 sequence (DNA): TGTGCCAGCACCCAAGTGGGGGCTAGGGGGGAGCTGTTTTTT. As protein: CASTQVGARGELFF.

This clonotype was observed a handful of times. The chain recombines TRBV2 with TRBJ2-1; 9 bases fit TRBD2. V shed 7 bases and J 2 bases; nucleotides not matched to a gene: 9. CDR1 and CDR2 from the germline V gene are SNHLY and FYNNEI. The CDR3 spans 16 residues. In nucleotides, the CDR3 is TGTGCCAGCACCCCTAAGTCTAGCGGGGCCTACAATGAGCAGTTCTTC. Its translation: CASTPKSSGAYNEQFF.

This chain connects TRBV12-3 or TRBV12-4 to TRBJ1-4; D is ambiguous. The CDR3 covers 13 residues. Trimming removed 4 bases from V and 8 bases from J, with 11 bases in between. The CDR3 DNA sequence: TGTGCCAGCAGTTACGCGGGGTCAGAAAAACTGTTTTTT. This codes for CASSYAGSEKLFF.

The DNA of the CDR3 is TGTGCCAGCAGCCAAGATTCCTCGAACTCCTACAATGAGCAGTTCTTC. It specifies CASSQDSSNSYNEQFF. This chain connects TRBV4-2 to TRBJ2-1; D remains unclear. The CDR3 is made up of 16 amino acids. The V end lost 0 bases, the J end lost 0 bases, and 9 bases lay between the germline ends. Germline-derived CDR1 and CDR2 are LGHNA and YNFKEQ.

This clonotype was seen many times. The chain employs TRBV12-3 or TRBV12-4 and TRBJ1-5, with D perhaps matching TRBD1 (6 bases). The CDR3 is 13 residues long. Between the trimmed V and J ends, which lost 5 bases and 6 bases, there was a span of 11 bases. This CDR3 reads CASSLGQIQPQHF. CDR3 DNA: TGTGCCAGCAGTCTCGGACAGATTCAGCCCCAGCATTTT.

The chain recombines TRBV28 with TRBJ2-1, with unresolved D. V was clipped by 11 bases and J by 3 bases, with 14 bases between them. Germline assignment: CDR1 MDHEN and CDR2 SYDVKM. The CDR3 consists of 13 residues. In DNA form, the CDR3 reads TGTGCCGCCAGCCAAGGGCTCTACAATGAGCAGTTCTTC. This codes for CAASQGLYNEQFF. Full variable domain (missing parts from reference TRBV28 and TRBJ2-1): DVKVTQSSRYLVKRTGEKVFLECVQDMDHENMFWYRQDPGLGLRLIYFSYDVKMKEKGDIPEGYSVSREKKERFSLILESASTNQTSMYLCAASQGLYNEQFFGPGTRLTVL.

A few counts support this clonotype. The genes are TRBV7-2 and TRBJ2-3; TRBD2 matches at 9 bases. CDR1 is SGHTA and CDR2 is FQGNSA in the germline V gene. With 3 bases clipped from V and 0 bases from J, the junction kept 10 bases outside the gene matches. The CDR3 consists of 18 residues. This chain's CDR3 is CASSFADSGGPSTDTQYF. In DNA form, the CDR3 reads TGTGCCAGCAGCTTTGCAGATAGCGGGGGACCTAGCACAGATACGCAGTATTTT.

This clonotype was observed a few times. This chain joins TRBV7-2 and TRBJ1-2, with D unclear. Trimming shortened V by 1 base and J by 2 bases, and 5 bases separated the two germline ends. Germline CDR1 SGHTA, CDR2 FQGNSA. The length of the CDR3 is 13 residues. The CDR3 is CASSLGNNYGYTF. CDR3 sequence (DNA): TGTGCCAGCAGCTTAGGGAACAACTATGGCTACACCTTC.

The table lists this clonotype with a few counts. The V and J genes are TRBV20-1 and TRBJ2-4; D is unresolved. This CDR3 is built from 15 residues. Germline values: CDR1 DFQATT, CDR2 SNEGSKA (reference sequence). V lost 5 bases to trimming and J lost 0 bases, with 14 bases between them. CDR3 DNA sequence: TGCAGTGCTCCGTCCAGTGGGATAGCCAAAAACATTCAGTACTTC. Its translation: CSAPSSGIAKNIQYF.

The V call is TRBV20-1, the J call TRBJ2-1, with 11 positions matching TRBD2. Per germline, CDR1 DFQATT and CDR2 SNEGSKA (reference sequence). The CDR3 is 14 residues long. J lost 7 bases, V lost 1 base, and 3 bases had no gene match. The CDR3 DNA sequence: TGCAGTGCTAGAGGACTAGCGGGACGGAATGAGCAGTTCTTC. Its translation is CSARGLAGRNEQFF.

This clonotype was seen only a few times. V gene TRBV24-1 combines with J gene TRBJ2-2; no firm D call. The ends were cut back, 3 bases at V and 5 bases at J, with 21 bases in the middle. CDR3 size: 18 residues. CDR1 is KGHDR, CDR2 SFDVKD, per germline. The CDR3 here is CATSDRKGRSIGTGELFF. CDR3 DNA sequence: TGTGCCACCAGTGATCGTAAGGGTCGGTCAATCGGGACCGGGGAGCTGTTTTTT.